Included here is one T cell receptor beta chain sequence, with context. The sample holds no much larger clone one base away, and base qualities are not on file. Library preparation was by single-cell sequencing. Sequencing instrument: Illumina MiSeq. Three nested PCRs with multiplexed primers covering all TRA and TRB V genes were used to amplify paired single-cell TCR-alpha and TCR-beta sequences. Per the source publication's procedure: Selected pRESTO steps were used for read preprocessing, and IMGT/HighV-QUEST was used to assign V, D, J genes and CDR3 junctions. Single cells were kept only if valid singletons with at most three chains, each supported by 100 or more reads. Clonotypes were defined by identical paired TCR-alpha/beta nucleotide sequences, and cross-patient sharing of only approximately 0.2% indicated negligible cross-contamination. In samples containing more than 20 cells, repertoire diversity was estimated using an undersampling-corrected Shannon index. TCRdb ran its own pipeline on the public reads, namely fastp trimming at Q25 and MiXCR clone calling, and kept in-frame beta chains. Entries that share a CDR3 protein sequence are merged under the most common genes and DNA. TCRdb, rather than the study authors, made the V and J calls. Present in this sample are more than 200 distinct CDR3 sequences, about 39% of which were seen just once. About 60% of the sample belongs to the ten largest clones.

This specimen comes from a study of T cells during gluten challenge in celiac disease (dated by TCRdb to 2016 to 2017). Turning to the overall study: Paired single-cell TCR sequencing was performed for 6 to 8 challenge participants showing a significant rise in HLA-DQ:gluten tetramer-binding T cells. Blood was collected at baseline, day 6 and day 14 of the challenge, whereas duodenal biopsies were collected at baseline and day 14. On the Illumina MiSeq, paired-end 250 bp sequencing was performed for single-cell libraries and paired-end 300 bp sequencing was performed for bulk libraries. General study outcomes and caveats: Across the 7 patients, about 12-45% of single-cell TCR-alpha/beta clonotypes seen at the latest time point had also been present at baseline, compared with about 52-55% in the bulk data. Gluten-specific T cells in the circulation reached a peak on day 6, and the day-6 repertoire appeared to be made up largely of expanded preexisting memory clonotypes. Clonal expansion rose on day 6, as shown by reduced sample-corrected Shannon diversity of circulating gluten-specific T cells.

Blood cells were gated as tetramer-binding CD4+ effector-memory gut-homing T cells defined as CD3+, CD45RA-, CD62L- and integrin beta7+, with lineage markers excluded. Treated celiac disease patients on a gluten-free diet underwent a 14-day oral dietary gluten challenge to study recall of gluten-specific T cells. Cells were sorted on an Aria II cell sorter as single cells, and also in bulk when tetramer-positive cells were relatively numerous. Before staining, peripheral blood mononuclear cells were isolated using Ficoll density gradient centrifugation and then cryopreserved. Before tetramer-binding CD4+ T cells were sorted, thawed cells were stained with a pool of PE-conjugated HLA-DQ:gluten tetramers that present immunodominant gluten epitopes. Following HLA-DQ:gluten tetramer staining, tetramer-based enrichment was performed on blood samples. This sample comprised gluten-specific CD4+ T cells sorted from blood using tetramers, obtained at baseline or on day 6, 14 or 28 of gluten challenge (not recorded which). This clonotype originated in a female donor with celiac disease.

The nucleotide sequence is TGTGCCAGCAGCTCCCTTACCCTACTGATATCGACCGGGGAGCTGTTTTTT. Its protein reads: CASSSLTLLISTGELFF. The sequence links TRBV7-2 to TRBJ2-2; a confident D gene designation cannot be given. CDR1 and CDR2 are drawn from the germline V gene: SGHTA, FQGNSA. The V end loses 4 bases and the J end loses 5 bases, and a stretch of 20 bases separates them. Its CDR3 holds 17 amino acids, cysteine through phenylalanine. Only the CDR3 DNA is retained, 51 bases long and in frame from the first base.